This T cell receptor beta chain stems from a study of T-cell reconstitution after alpha-beta-depleted transplantation in children (dated by TCRdb to between 2015 and 2016). At the level of the whole study: Using TCR repertoire profiling, the study quantitatively followed how T-cell immune reconstitution unfolded in children after TCRalphabeta/CD19-depleted allogeneic hematopoietic cell transplantation.

This clonotype has a handful of counts. Its antigen specificity is not known. Base quality data are lacking; no much larger clone is found one base away. The V and J ends are trimmed by 6 bases and 3 bases, leaving 11 bases between them. Counted from cysteine to phenylalanine, this CDR3 has 13 amino acids. Just CDR3 DNA is preserved here, 39 bases in frame from base 1. To prepare the library, PCR was applied. Reads for this sample came from an Illumina HiSeq 2500. Molecular barcoding was employed in the preparation of TCR libraries, with unique molecular identifiers being used to normalize TCRbeta repertoire quantification. Starting from the raw public reads, TCRdb applied fastp trimming at Q25, assembled clones with MiXCR and retained in-frame beta chains. Every CDR3 protein is listed once, alongside the most common genes and DNA of its rows. The sample table lists 250,000 to 350,000 distinct CDR3 sequences, about a tenth of them with a count of one. Of the sample, around 10% is held by the ten largest clones.

Here the sequenced sample was PBMCs from the stem cell graft donor, taken from the stem cell graft. The TCR originated in a human donor who donated a stem cell graft to a child with SCID. The V and J segments used are TRBV12-3 or TRBV12-4 and TRBJ1-1, with a tentative D gene TRBD1 over 5 matching bases. The bases are TGTGCCAGCAGGAGCGGGGGGTACACTGAAGCTTTCTTT. The encoded protein is CASRSGGYTEAFF.